These 2 T cell receptor beta chains came from one sample sequenced in a study of T cells in narcolepsy. Using immunoSEQ multiplex PCR, the repertoire was profiled, and TCRdb retains in-frame clones only, with some absent. The repertoire holds roughly 30,000 clones, with about 87% as singletons. The sample taken for sequencing was memory (CD45RA-) CD4+ T cells from blood. These receptors came from a human donor in good health.

The J gene is TRBJ1-5, the V gene TRBV2; a weak D match, TRBD1 (6 bases). V lost 7 bases, J lost 3 bases, and 13 bases lay in between. The V gene's germline CDR1 is SNHLY and CDR2 FYNNEI. The CDR3 runs 14 residues. The CDR3 is CASNPTGNNQPQHF. The CDR3 nucleotides read TGTGCCAGCAATCCGACAGGTAACAATCAGCCCCAGCATTTT.

This clone was counted a few times. The rearrangement links TRBV27 to TRBJ2-3, with no clear D. V gave up 5 bases and J gave up 2 bases, with 8 bases separating them. Germline loops: CDR1 MNHEY, CDR2 SMNVEV (reference sequence). The CDR3 runs to 13 residues. The chain's CDR3 is CASSPYHTDTQYF. DNA for the CDR3: TGTGCCAGCAGTCCTTACCACACAGATACGCAGTATTTT.